The source of this T cell receptor beta chain is a study of Ad26.COV2.S vaccination and SARS-CoV-2 variants. Study-level results: People given the vaccine had a wider spike-specific TCR breadth than placebo recipients did. Responses of T cells in total may have been underestimated by the TCR breadth and depth analyses.

The CDR3 consists of 16 residues. Comments on this clone: Its antigen is not identified.

Here immunoSEQ multiplex PCR was the method, and the copy in TCRdb shows in-frame clones only, minus some. The sample has about 350,000 clones, 65% to 90% seen once. Treatment here: around 19 received Ad26.COV2.S at low or high dose, single or two shots; about 5 received placebo; per-sample allocation not given. Following the first vaccine or placebo injection, samples were taken on day 63. Recruitment in Boston yielded a donor of adult age, 18-55 years. The sequence came from a person aged 18 to 65 who received the Ad26.COV2.S COVID-19 vaccine or a placebo. The chain couples TRBV21-1 to TRBJ2-1; TRBD2, the table's D call, lacks a check against the DNA. TRBV21-1 is designated a pseudogene. Sequenced material: peripheral blood, taken in a trial of Ad26.COV2.S vaccine versus placebo. The CDR3 loop reads CASSKVNGSSYNEQFF. The CDR3 bases are TGTGCCAGCAGCAAAGTAAACGGGTCATCCTACAATGAGCAGTTCTTC.